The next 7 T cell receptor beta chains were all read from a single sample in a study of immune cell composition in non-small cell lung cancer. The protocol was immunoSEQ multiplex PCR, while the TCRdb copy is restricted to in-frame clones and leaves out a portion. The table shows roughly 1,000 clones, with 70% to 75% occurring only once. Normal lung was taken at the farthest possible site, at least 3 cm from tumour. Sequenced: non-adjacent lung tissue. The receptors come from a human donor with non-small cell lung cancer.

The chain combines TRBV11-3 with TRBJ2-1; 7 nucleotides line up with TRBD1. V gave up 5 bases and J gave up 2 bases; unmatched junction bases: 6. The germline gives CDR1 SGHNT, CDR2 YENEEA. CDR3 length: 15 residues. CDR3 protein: CASSRGGRTYNEQFF. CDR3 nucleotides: TGTGCCAGCAGCCGAGGGGGCCGGACCTACAATGAGCAGTTCTTC.

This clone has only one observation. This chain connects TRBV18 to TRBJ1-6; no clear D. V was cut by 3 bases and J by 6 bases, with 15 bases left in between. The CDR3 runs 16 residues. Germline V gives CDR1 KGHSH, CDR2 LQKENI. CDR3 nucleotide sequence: TGTGCCAGCTCACCGAACCAAGGACGGGGTAATTCACCCCTCCACTTT. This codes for CASSPNQGRGNSPLHF. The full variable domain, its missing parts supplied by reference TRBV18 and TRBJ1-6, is NAGVMQNPRHLVRRRGQEARLRCSPMKGHSHVYWYRQLPEEGLKFMVYLQKENIIDESGMPKERFSAEFPKEGPSILRIQQVVRGDSAAYFCASSPNQGRGNSPLHFGNGTRLTVT.

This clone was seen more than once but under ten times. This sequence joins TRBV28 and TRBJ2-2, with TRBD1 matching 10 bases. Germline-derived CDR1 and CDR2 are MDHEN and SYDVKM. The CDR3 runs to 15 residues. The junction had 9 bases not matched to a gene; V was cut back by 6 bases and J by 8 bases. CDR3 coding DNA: TGTGCCAGCAGCCCCGGGACAGGGGTGGCAGGGGAGCTGTTTTTT. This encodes CASSPGTGVAGELFF.

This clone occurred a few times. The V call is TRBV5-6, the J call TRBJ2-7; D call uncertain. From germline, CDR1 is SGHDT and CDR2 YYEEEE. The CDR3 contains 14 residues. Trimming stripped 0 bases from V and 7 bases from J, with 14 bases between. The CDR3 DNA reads TGTGCCAGCAGCTTGGAGTACACAGCCTGGGAGCAGTACTTC. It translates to CASSLEYTAWEQYF. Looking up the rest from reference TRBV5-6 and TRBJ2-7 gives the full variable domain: DAGVTQSPTHLIKTRGQQVTLRCSPKSGHDTVSWYQQALGQGPQFIFQYYEEEERQRGNFPDRFSGHQFPNYSSELNVNALLLGDSALYLCASSLEYTAWEQYFGPGTRLTVT.

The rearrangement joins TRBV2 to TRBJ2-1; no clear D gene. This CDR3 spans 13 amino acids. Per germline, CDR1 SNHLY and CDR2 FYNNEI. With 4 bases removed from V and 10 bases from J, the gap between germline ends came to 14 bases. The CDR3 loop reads CASSVTTRGEQFF. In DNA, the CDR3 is TGTGCCAGCAGTGTAACGACTCGTGGGGAGCAGTTCTTC.

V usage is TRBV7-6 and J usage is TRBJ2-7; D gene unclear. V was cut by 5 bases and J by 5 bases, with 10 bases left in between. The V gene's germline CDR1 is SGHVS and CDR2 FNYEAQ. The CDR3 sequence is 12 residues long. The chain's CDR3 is CASSDHLDEQYF. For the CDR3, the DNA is TGTGCCAGCAGCGACCACCTAGACGAGCAGTACTTC.

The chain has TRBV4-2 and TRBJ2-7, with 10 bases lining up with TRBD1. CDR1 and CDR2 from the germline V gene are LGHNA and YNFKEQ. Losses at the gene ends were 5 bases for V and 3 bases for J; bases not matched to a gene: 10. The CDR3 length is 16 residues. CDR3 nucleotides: TGTGCCAGCAGCTTGGCCGATGGACAGGGGGGCTACGAGCAGTACTTC. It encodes CASSLADGQGGYEQYF.